One TCR beta chain is described in this entry. Profiled with immunoSEQ multiplex PCR; TCRdb holds only in-frame clones, not every one. The repertoire includes 15,000 to 20,000 clones, approximately 80% of them detected once, and around 12% sits in the top ten. This sample is part of a study of technical replicates of blood from several donors. CDR1 and CDR2 from the germline V gene are GTSNPN and SVGIG (reference sequence). CDR3 length: 12 residues. V was pared by 0 bases and J by 8 bases, with 7 bases between. The source is a human donor in good health. The rearrangement links TRBV30 to TRBJ1-4, with D hard to call. The sequenced sample consisted of PBMCs. For the CDR3, the DNA is TGTGCCTGGAGTGTACTACGGGAAAAACTGTTTTTT. This codes for CAWSVLREKLFF.